One sample yielded the 24 T cell receptor beta chains listed below, sequenced in a study of cytomegalovirus exposure and HLA in healthy donors. Use of 60 Vbeta and 13 Jbeta primers characterized the PCR. The table came from immunoSEQ multiplex PCR; TCRdb's copy has only in-frame clones and leaves some out. The sample lists roughly 130,000 clones, 80% occurring once. The sequencing sample was made of PBMCs. Receptors were obtained from a male donor in good health and CMV-seronegative.

The chain recombines TRBV9 with TRBJ2-2, with 13 bases identical to TRBD2. Unmatched junction bases numbered 9, after V lost 4 bases and J lost 3 bases. Germline CDR1 is SGDLS and CDR2 is YYNGEE. This CDR3 contains 18 residues. As DNA, the CDR3 is TGTGCCAGCAGCCACCGACTAGCGGGGGGAGTAGACACCGGGGAGCTGTTTTTT. This sequence encodes CASSHRLAGGVDTGELFF.

This chain uses TRBV25-1 with TRBJ1-2; no reliable D call. The V end lost 3 bases, the J end lost 7 bases, and 18 bases lay between the germline ends. Germline CDR1 is MGHDK and CDR2 is SYGVNS. This CDR3 has 15 amino acids. CDR3 DNA: TGTGCCAGCAGTGATACGGGTTTGCCCACAAGTGGCTACACCTTC. Protein product: CASSDTGLPTSGYTF.

This chain uses TRBV4-1 with TRBJ1-1, with TRBD1 matching over 9 bases. V gave up 0 bases and J gave up 6 bases; unmatched junction bases: 5. Germline loops: CDR1 MGHRA, CDR2 YSYEKL. CDR3 length equals 15 residues. CDR3 residues: CASSQEDRGRAEAFF. The DNA for the CDR3 is TGCGCCAGCAGCCAAGAGGACAGGGGACGCGCTGAAGCTTTCTTT.

The chain is built from TRBV2 and TRBJ2-2; no reliable D call. Germline CDR1 SNHLY, CDR2 FYNNEI. The CDR3 has 12 amino acids. Trimming pared 6 bases from V and 6 bases from J, leaving 8 bases between. The CDR3 region has the DNA TGTGCCAGCAGGAAGGAGTCCGGGGAGCTGTTTTTT. Its translation: CASRKESGELFF.

The chain carries TRBV7-3 and TRBJ1-1, with D maybe TRBD1 (6 bases). V dropped 0 bases and J dropped 1 base, with 15 bases sitting between them. Germline V CDR1 and CDR2: SGHTA, FQGTGA. This CDR3 comprises 17 residues. The CDR3 region has the DNA TGTGCCAGCAGCTTAACGATTATAACAGGGAAGAACACTGAAGCTTTCTTT. Amino acids: CASSLTIITGKNTEAFF.

The CDR3 spells CASSPGDRISGEQYF. The DNA for the CDR3 is TGCGCCAGCAGCCCCGGGGACAGGATTTCGGGGGAGCAGTACTTC. This chain connects TRBV5-1 to TRBJ2-7; 8 bases are shared with TRBD1. Germline values: CDR1 SGHRS, CDR2 YFSETQ. Trimming removed 4 bases from V and 7 bases from J; junction bases left unmatched: 13. The CDR3 is 15 amino acids.

The chain combines TRBV27 with TRBJ1-2; possibly TRBD1 for D (5 bases). V was cut by 4 bases and J by 4 bases, with 10 bases left in between. Germline CDR1 reads MNHEY; CDR2 reads SMNVEV (reference sequence). This CDR3 has 13 amino acids. The CDR3 reads CASSWGVGYGYTF. DNA of the CDR3: TGTGCCAGCAGTTGGGGGGTCGGCTATGGCTACACCTTC.

The V and J genes are TRBV30 and TRBJ2-7, with a weak D call TRBD2 (5 bases). Germline V gene lookup returns CDR1 GTSNPN and CDR2 SVGIG (reference sequence). The CDR3 is 15 residues long. V was pared by 2 bases and J by 2 bases, with 16 bases between. The CDR3 sequence: CAWSKVGDETYEQYF. DNA for the CDR3: TGTGCCTGGAGTAAGGTGGGAGACGAGACCTACGAGCAGTACTTC.

The CDR3 sequence is CASRQGSGNTIYF. DNA for the CDR3: TGTGCCAGCAGGCAGGGATCTGGAAACACCATATATTTT. This sequence joins TRBV6-6 and TRBJ1-3; tentative D call: TRBD1 (5 bases). V dropped 6 bases and J dropped 1 base, with 7 bases sitting between them. This CDR3 region has 13 residues. CDR1 is MNHNY, CDR2 SVGAGI, per germline (reference sequence).

The chain couples TRBV5-4 to TRBJ2-2, with TRBD2 matching 8 bases. The CDR3 length is 15 residues. From germline, CDR1 is SGHNT and CDR2 YYREEE (reference sequence). V dropped 2 bases and J dropped 4; count of bases not matched to a gene: 4. CDR3: CASSFLSGGTGELFF. Here the CDR3 DNA reads TGTGCCAGCAGCTTCCTCAGCGGGGGCACCGGGGAGCTGTTTTTT.

This clone showed up just once. This chain joins TRBV6-1 and TRBJ2-2, with a tentative D call TRBD2 (5 bases). Germline V gives CDR1 MNHNS, CDR2 SASEGT. The CDR3 is 13 amino acids. Trimming took 2 bases from V and 5 from J, leaving 6 bases between them. In DNA, the CDR3 is TGTGCCAGCAGTGAAAGGGAGACCGGGGAGCTGTTTTTT. Encoded protein: CASSERETGELFF.

The chain employs TRBV6-5 and TRBJ2-2, with 8 bases that match TRBD2. Germline V gene lookup returns CDR1 MNHEY and CDR2 SVGAGI. V shed 6 bases, J shed 3 bases, and the junction held 0 bases outside the gene matches. This CDR3 comprises 13 residues. CDR3 nucleotide sequence: TGTGCCAGCAGCGGGGGGGACACCGGGGAGCTGTTTTTT. This encodes CASSGGDTGELFF.

The chain carries TRBV6-5 and TRBJ1-2; 7 bases are a match to TRBD1. CDR3 length: 16 amino acids. The germline V gene has CDR1 MNHEY and CDR2 SVGAGI. J gave up 4 bases and V 0 bases, and 8 bases lay outside the gene matches. CDR3 protein: CASSYSIGTDFYGYTF. DNA for the CDR3: TGTGCCAGCAGTTACTCGATCGGGACAGATTTCTATGGCTACACCTTC.

The gene calls are TRBV4-2 and TRBJ1-1; D is uncertain. Trimming pared 4 bases from V and 5 bases from J, leaving 8 bases between. The germline CDR1 and CDR2 sequences are LGHNA and YNFKEQ. The CDR3 has 12 amino acids. The CDR3 loop reads CASSLSGTEAFF. Written as DNA, the CDR3 is TGTGCCAGCAGCCTGAGCGGGACTGAAGCTTTCTTT.

V usage is TRBV4-3 and J usage is TRBJ2-1, with 7 nucleotides matching TRBD1. CDR1 and CDR2 (germline): LGHNA, YSLEER. With 4 bases clipped from V and 10 bases from J, the junction kept 16 bases outside the gene matches. This CDR3 region has 16 residues. CDR3 DNA sequence: TGCGCCAGCAGCCGCGGACCGGGACAGCCCACAGGGGAGCAGTTCTTC. It specifies CASSRGPGQPTGEQFF.

The chain combines TRBV5-1 with TRBJ2-5; TRBD1 aligns across 10 bases. Germline trimming cut 4 bases from V and 2 bases from J; bases unmatched to any gene: 8. The V gene's germline CDR1 is SGHRS and CDR2 YFSETQ. This CDR3 is built from 16 residues. The CDR3 region is CASSPGQGIGQETQYF. The DNA for the CDR3 is TGCGCCAGCAGCCCGGGACAGGGGATAGGTCAAGAGACCCAGTACTTC. The complete variable domain, with remaining parts taken from reference TRBV5-1 and TRBJ2-5, reads KAGVTQTPRYLIKTRGQQVTLSCSPISGHRSVSWYQQTPGQGLQFLFEYFSETQRNKGNFPGRFSGRQFSNSRSEMNVSTLELGDSALYLCASSPGQGIGQETQYFGPGTRLLVL.

The rearrangement uses TRBV7-8 and TRBJ2-7; TRBD2 matches 8 bases. Germline-derived CDR1 and CDR2 are SGHVS and FQNEAQ. The CDR3 extends over 15 amino acids. V lost 5 bases, J lost 6 bases, and 12 bases stayed unmatched. The CDR3 DNA is TGTGCCAGCAGCCCAACCCATAGCGGGACCGGCGAGCAGTACTTC. Protein: CASSPTHSGTGEQYF.

The genes are TRBV6-5 and TRBJ2-1, with a weak D call TRBD2 (6 bases). Germline V gives CDR1 MNHEY, CDR2 SVGAGI. The length of the CDR3 is 13 residues. V was pared by 7 bases and J by 5 bases, with 12 bases between. CDR3 amino acids: CASIRPGDNEQFF. As DNA, the CDR3 is TGTGCCAGCATCCGGCCGGGGGACAATGAGCAGTTCTTC.

V and J are TRBV27 and TRBJ1-1; the match to TRBD1 covers 7 bases. Trimming at V came to 5 bases and at J to 7 bases, leaving 7 bases not matched to a gene. This CDR3 comprises 13 residues. Germline assignment: CDR1 MNHEY and CDR2 SMNVEV (reference sequence). CDR3 nucleotides: TGTGCCAGCAGTCGCCAGGGGGGCCATGAAGCTTTCTTT. This codes for CASSRQGGHEAFF.

The J gene is TRBJ2-1, the V gene TRBV6-1; 7 nucleotides align to TRBD2. The trim removed 10 bases at V and 4 bases at J, leaving 4 bases unmatched. Germline V CDR1 and CDR2: MNHNS, SASEGT. The CDR3 has 12 residues. CDR3 in amino acids: CATKRGYNEQFF. The CDR3 nucleotides are TGTGCCACCAAGCGGGGTTACAATGAGCAGTTCTTC.

The V gene is TRBV15, the J gene TRBJ1-1; D gene uncertain. The CDR3 runs 15 residues. With 0 bases removed from V and 2 bases from J, the gap between germline ends came to 10 bases. Germline values: CDR1 LNHNV, CDR2 YYDKDF (reference sequence). The CDR3 sequence is CATSRERLVNTEAFF. The CDR3 nucleotides are TGTGCCACCAGCAGAGAACGCTTAGTAAACACTGAAGCTTTCTTT.

The CDR3 spells CASSYSGQGASPLHF. The CDR3 region has the DNA TGTGCCAGCAGTTACAGTGGACAGGGGGCTTCACCCCTCCACTTT. This chain links TRBV6-5 with TRBJ1-6, with TRBD1 matching over 11 bases. CDR1 and CDR2 from the germline V gene are MNHEY and SVGAGI. CDR3 length equals 15 residues. The V gene end was trimmed by 2 bases and the J gene end by 9 bases; junction bases not matched to a gene: 3.

The rearrangement joins TRBV5-6 to TRBJ2-7; 7 bases align to TRBD1. The V and J ends lost 5 bases and 4 bases, in that order; junction bases with no gene match: 9. The CDR3 spans 14 residues. Germline V gives CDR1 SGHDT, CDR2 YYEEEE. DNA of the CDR3: TGTGCCAGCAGGATTACAGGGGACCATTACGAGCAGTACTTC. This gives the protein CASRITGDHYEQYF.

Details on this clone: Other DNA variants within this sample encode the same CDR3. The rearrangement joins TRBV5-4 to TRBJ2-5, with 9 bases identical to TRBD1. Per the germline V gene, CDR1 is SGHNT and CDR2 is YYREEE (reference sequence). The junction had 4 bases not matched to a gene; V was cut back by 4 bases and J by 6 bases. The CDR3 is made up of 13 amino acids. CDR3 in amino acids: CASSLDRGKTQYF. The CDR3, as DNA: TGTGCCAGCAGCCTGGACAGGGGCAAGACCCAGTACTTC.